Shown below are 30 T cell receptor beta chains from a single sample sequenced in a study of T cell repertoires in cytomegalovirus infection. No antigen has been identified for these receptors. TCRdb fed the reads into MiXCR, producing one record per CDR3 protein. Of about 890,000 distinct CDR3 sequences listed, approximately 31% are singletons. The sample here was cultured CD8+ T cells from PBMCs, taken from culture after CMV antigen stimulation. The receptor set was obtained from a human donor in good health (CMV status not recorded). Some clones in this sample may be carry-over from other donors' samples.

CDR3 sequence: CASSLMGLRSPLHF. The CDR3 nucleotides are TGTGCCAGCAGTTTGATGGGGTTACGGTCACCCCTCCACTTT. The chain combines TRBV12-3 or TRBV12-4 with TRBJ1-6; the D is unclear. The CDR3 runs 14 residues. V was cut by 3 bases and J by 10 bases, with 13 bases left in between.

The chain links TRBV2 to TRBJ1-2; D might be TRBD1 (6 bases). CDR3 length: 15 residues. The ends were cut back, 6 bases at V and 0 bases at J, with 14 bases in the middle. The germline gives CDR1 SNHLY, CDR2 FYNNEI. CDR3 protein: CASRGAGGANYGYTF. The CDR3 DNA reads as TGTGCCAGCAGGGGGGCGGGAGGAGCTAACTATGGCTACACCTTC.

The chain has TRBV11-2 and TRBJ1-6; D unresolved. This CDR3 is built from 14 residues. Trimming pared 3 bases from V and 7 bases from J, leaving 10 bases between. Per the germline V gene, CDR1 is SGHAT and CDR2 is FQNNGV. CDR3 loop: CASSFKGRNSPLHF. As DNA, the CDR3 is TGTGCCAGCAGCTTCAAAGGGAGGAATTCACCCCTCCACTTT.

V is TRBV4-1 and J is TRBJ1-5; possibly TRBD1 for D (5 bases). V lost 4 bases and J lost 2, with 15 bases in between. The CDR3 totals 16 residues. Per germline, CDR1 MGHRA and CDR2 YSYEKL. CDR3 bases: TGCGCCAGCAGCCTGGGACCGCAATTAGGCAATCAGCCCCAGCATTTT. Translated: CASSLGPQLGNQPQHF.

This clonotype was observed a handful of times. CDR3 loop: CASSGIYEQYV. The CDR3 region has the DNA TGTGCCAGCAGCGGCATCTACGAGCAGTACGTC. The chain combines TRBV7-6 with TRBJ2-7; no firm D call. Trimming took 5 bases from V and 3 from J, leaving 5 bases between them. This CDR3 is 11 amino acids long. CDR1 SGHVS and CDR2 FNYEAQ come from the germline V gene.

This clonotype was counted between two and nine times. The chain carries TRBV6-2 or TRBV6-3 and TRBJ2-3; 9 bases align to TRBD1. CDR1 is MNHEY and CDR2 is SVGEGT in the germline V gene. The CDR3 sequence is 15 residues long. The V segment lost 7 bases and the J segment 4 bases; nucleotides outside the gene matches: 9. As DNA, the CDR3 is TGTGCCAGCACCCTTCGGACAGGGGAGGCAGATACGCAGTATTTT. The encoded protein is CASTLRTGEADTQYF.

This clonotype was recorded at least ten times. The chain links TRBV7-2 to TRBJ2-5, with D perhaps given as TRBD1 or TRBD2 (5 bases each). Trimming took 2 bases from V and 3 from J, leaving 19 bases between them. The length of the CDR3 is 17 residues. The germline gives CDR1 SGHTA, CDR2 FQGNSA. CDR3 coding DNA: TGTGCCAGCAGCTTATTGGGGGAGAGGATGAGCGAAGAGACCCAGTACTTC. This sequence encodes CASSLLGERMSEETQYF.

The genes are TRBV12-3 or TRBV12-4 and TRBJ1-1; D is unclear. The CDR3 spans 14 residues. Trimming took off 3 bases at V and 4 bases at J, with 12 bases between the two ends. The DNA of the CDR3 is TGTGCCAGCAGTTTCACAGCGGTGGGCACTGAAGCTTTCTTT. This sequence encodes CASSFTAVGTEAFF.

The table lists this clonotype with a few counts. V gene TRBV5-1 combines with J gene TRBJ2-3; 7 positions agree with TRBD1. The CDR3 sequence is 17 residues long. Germline assignment: CDR1 SGHRS and CDR2 YFSETQ. Germline trimming cut 2 bases from V and 4 bases from J; bases unmatched to any gene: 13. The CDR3 here is CASSLTRRGPPADTQYF. The CDR3 region has the DNA TGCGCCAGCAGCTTAACCCGAAGGGGGCCGCCGGCAGATACGCAGTATTTT.

This clonotype has just a few counts. The chain recombines TRBV15 with TRBJ1-1; possibly TRBD1 for D (6 bases). The CDR3 spans 14 residues. Looked up from germline, CDR1 is LNHNV and CDR2 is YYDKDF (reference sequence). Trimming cost V 0 bases and J 3 bases, with 8 bases left between them. Here the CDR3 reads CATSRDRGYTEAFF. CDR3 DNA sequence: TGTGCCACCAGCAGAGACAGGGGTTACACTGAAGCTTTCTTT.

The chain joins TRBV19 to TRBJ2-3, with a possible D match to TRBD1 (5 bases). The CDR3 loop spans 12 amino acids. The V and J ends lost 11 bases and 0 bases respectively, with 9 bases between them. Germline values: CDR1 LNHDA, CDR2 SQIVND (reference sequence). The CDR3 region is CAVTASTDTQYF. The CDR3 DNA reads as TGTGCCGTGACAGCAAGCACAGATACGCAGTATTTT.

V is TRBV7-9 and J is TRBJ1-2; no reliable D call. The ends were cut back, 1 base at V and 3 bases at J, with 24 bases in the middle. There are 19 residues in the CDR3. CDR1 and CDR2 (germline): SEHNR, FQNEAQ (reference sequence). CDR3 coding DNA: TGTGCCAGCAGCTTAGACTGGATTGGGGAAGAAGGACGGTACTATGGCTACACCTTC. It specifies CASSLDWIGEEGRYYGYTF.

Worth noting for this clonotype: A read error is possible here, since a much larger clone lies one base away. The J gene is TRBJ1-4, the V gene TRBV7-2; 8 positions agree with TRBD1. The CDR3 is 14 amino acids. V gave up 5 bases and J gave up 8 bases; unmatched junction bases: 7. Germline V gives CDR1 SGHTA, CDR2 FQGNSA. Here the CDR3 DNA reads TGTACCAGCAGCCATTTACAGGGGGAAGAAAAACTGTTTTTT. Protein sequence: CTSSHLQGEEKLFF.

In its sample, this clonotype was seen a few times. The rearrangement joins TRBV10-2 to TRBJ2-7, with 11 nucleotides matching TRBD2. The CDR3 loop spans 15 amino acids. Germline values: CDR1 WSHSY, CDR2 SAAADI. The trim removed 6 bases at V and 0 bases at J, leaving 4 bases unmatched. The CDR3 sequence is CASSTGLAVSYEQYF. CDR3 coding DNA: TGCGCCAGCAGCACGGGACTAGCGGTCTCCTACGAGCAGTACTTC.

This clonotype was picked up a small number of times. Written as DNA, the CDR3 is TGTGCCAGTAGTATAGATCACACAGAGCAGTTCTTC. This encodes CASSIDHTEQFF. The V gene is TRBV19, the J gene TRBJ2-1, with unresolved D. Trimming left V 0 bases short and J 10 bases short, with 7 bases between. The CDR3 has 12 amino acids. Germline-derived CDR1 and CDR2 are LNHDA and SQIVND (reference sequence).

This chain links TRBV27 with TRBJ2-7; TRBD1 matches at 7 bases. Germline loops: CDR1 MNHEY, CDR2 SMNVEV (reference sequence). CDR3 size: 12 residues. V lost 6 bases and J lost 4; bases outside the gene matches: 3. The CDR3 spells CASRPQGYEQYF. The CDR3 nucleotides are TGTGCCAGCAGACCACAGGGGTACGAGCAGTACTTC.

This clonotype turned up a few times. The chain is built from TRBV6-6 and TRBJ1-1; no clear D gene. Trimming cost V 0 bases and J 4 bases, with 9 bases left between them. Germline-derived CDR1 and CDR2 are MNHNY and SVGAGI (reference sequence). The CDR3 sequence is 14 residues long. CDR3: CASSYSLEGTEAFF. In DNA, the CDR3 is TGTGCCAGCAGTTACTCGTTGGAGGGCACTGAAGCTTTCTTT.

The CDR3 DNA reads TGTGCCAGCAGCGATCGACAGGGGGCCTTGAAAGATACGCAGTATTTT. This gives the protein CASSDRQGALKDTQYF. This sequence joins TRBV2 and TRBJ2-3; 10 nucleotides match TRBD1. Germline CDR1 is SNHLY and CDR2 is FYNNEI. J lost 5 bases, V lost 6 bases, and 11 bases had no gene match. The CDR3 contains 16 residues.

This clonotype occurred a few times. The genes are TRBV28 and TRBJ1-2, with D hard to call. Trimming took 6 bases from V and 4 from J, leaving 12 bases between them. The germline gives CDR1 MDHEN, CDR2 SYDVKM. The CDR3 loop spans 13 amino acids. The CDR3 loop is CASSLLELYGYTF. The CDR3, as DNA: TGTGCCAGCAGCCTGCTTGAGCTCTATGGCTACACCTTC.

This clonotype occurred a few times. In DNA form, the CDR3 reads TGTGCCAGCAGCGCCAGACCCACAGATACGCAGTATTTT. Amino acids: CASSARPTDTQYF. The rearrangement uses TRBV11-2 and TRBJ2-3, with D unclear. Germline CDR1 is SGHAT and CDR2 is FQNNGV. CDR3 size: 13 residues. Trimming left V 5 bases short and J 2 bases short, with 8 bases between.

The sample holds many counts of this clonotype. The V gene is TRBV7-2, the J gene TRBJ1-2; TRBD1 is a possible D gene (5 bases). The CDR3 runs to 14 residues. Germline CDR1 reads SGHTA; CDR2 reads FQGNSA. V was trimmed by 2 bases and J by 5 bases, leaving 12 bases between them. CDR3 sequence (DNA): TGTGCCAGCAGCTTAATGGGACTTCAATATGGCTACACCTTC. Protein sequence: CASSLMGLQYGYTF.

This clonotype came up many times. The CDR3 spells CASSLDPKMNTEAFF. The CDR3 DNA sequence: TGTGCCAGCAGCTTAGACCCTAAAATGAACACTGAAGCTTTCTTT. The rearrangement links TRBV7-6 to TRBJ1-1; D call uncertain. The CDR3 is made up of 15 amino acids. CDR1 SGHVS and CDR2 FNYEAQ come from the germline V gene. V was shortened by 1 base and J by 0 bases, with 9 bases between the two germline ends.

The CDR3 DNA follows: TGCGCCAGCAGCCAACACGGGGGGGGTGAGCAGTTCTTC. Protein sequence: CASSQHGGGEQFF. V gene TRBV4-1 combines with J gene TRBJ2-1; 8 nucleotides align to TRBD2. The V gene end was trimmed by 2 bases and the J gene end by 9 bases; junction bases not matched to a gene: 3. The CDR3 has 13 residues. The V gene's germline CDR1 is MGHRA and CDR2 YSYEKL.

In the case of this clonotype: A clone one base away is much larger, so this may be a read error. The chain joins TRBV6-1 to TRBJ1-5; 9 bases line up with TRBD1. Germline loops: CDR1 MNHNS, CDR2 SASEGT. This CDR3 contains 19 residues. CDR3 region: CASNERDRAYTDSNQPQHF. The CDR3 bases are TGTGCCAGCAATGAAAGGGACAGGGCCTATACCGATAGCAATCAGCCCCAGCATTTT.

This clonotype came up a few times. The chain carries TRBV27 and TRBJ2-3; the D gene is possibly TRBD2 (6 bases). Germline V gene sequence: CDR1 MNHEY, CDR2 SMNVEV (reference sequence). This CDR3 comprises 14 residues. V was trimmed by 0 bases and J by 6 bases, leaving 10 bases between them. CDR3 bases: TGTGCCAGCAGTTTATCGCGGGGTGGCGATACGCAGTATTTT. Its translation is CASSLSRGGDTQYF.

Worth noting for this clonotype: Possible read error: a much larger clone is one base away. The DNA for the CDR3 is TGTACCAGCAGCGCCGGGTTCACAGATACGCAGTATTTT. It specifies CTSSAGFTDTQYF. V gene TRBV7-2 combines with J gene TRBJ2-3, with D unresolved. CDR3 length: 13 residues. Germline values: CDR1 SGHTA, CDR2 FQGNSA. V was shortened by 5 bases and J by 2 bases, with 8 bases between the two germline ends.

The chain is built from TRBV5-6 and TRBJ2-7; D call uncertain. CDR1 and CDR2 (germline): SGHDT, YYEEEE. V was cut by 0 bases and J by 3 bases, with 22 bases left in between. This CDR3 has 18 amino acids. As DNA, the CDR3 is TGTGCCAGCAGCTTGGCAGCGTACGAAATAAGTTTCAACTACGAGCAGTACGTC. It is translated as CASSLAAYEISFNYEQYV.

The rearrangement joins TRBV6-2 or TRBV6-3 to TRBJ1-1, with D unresolved. The ends were cut back, 10 bases at V and 2 bases at J, with 14 bases in the middle. CDR3 size: 13 residues. Germline V gives CDR1 MNHEY, CDR2 SVGEGT. This chain's CDR3 is CATSKTGNTEAFF. The CDR3 DNA reads as TGTGCCACCTCCAAGACGGGAAACACTGAAGCTTTCTTT.

The V gene is TRBV12-3 or TRBV12-4, the J gene TRBJ2-5; maybe TRBD1 (6 bases). Trimming took off 6 bases at V and 0 bases at J, with 11 bases between the two ends. The CDR3 has 14 residues. The CDR3 protein is CASRDSLYQETQYF. Here the CDR3 DNA reads TGTGCCAGCAGGGACAGCCTGTACCAAGAGACCCAGTACTTC.

The table lists this clonotype with many counts. This chain links TRBV27 with TRBJ1-1; D remains unclear. This CDR3 has 13 amino acids. Germline V gene data show CDR1 as MNHEY and CDR2 as SMNVEV (reference sequence). Trimming cost V 3 bases and J 4 bases, with 9 bases left between them. The CDR3 DNA sequence: TGTGCCAGCAGTTTCCAAGGAGGCACTGAAGCTTTCTTT. It is translated as CASSFQGGTEAFF.